This TCR beta chain is from a study of blood T cell repertoires in COVID-19. Across the study: Material from acute and convalescent COVID-19 was sourced from the United States, Italy and Spain. The analysed material was cDNA or gDNA that came from T cells, B-cell-depleted T cells, or PBMCs.

Original methodology: For nucleated cells, counts were estimated from reference gene primer amplification. Sequenced by immunoSEQ multiplex PCR; TCRdb stores in-frame clones only, minus some. V and J calls and clone size come straight from that table; D and trimming were deduced from the DNA. Of about 260,000 clones in the sample, around 87% were seen once. This CDR3 has 20 amino acids. This clone was detected only once. The material sequenced was peripheral blood. V usage is TRBV12-2 and J usage is TRBJ1-6; TRBD1 is taken as the D call from the table, unchecked against the DNA. TRBV12-2 is designated a pseudogene. This TCR was sampled from a woman in her fifties or sixties with acute or convalescent COVID-19. This chain's CDR3 is CASRLPGQGAFPRGYSPLHF. CDR3 bases: TGTGCAAGTCGCTTACCCGGACAGGGTGCATTTCCCCGGGGCTATTCACCCCTCCACTTT.